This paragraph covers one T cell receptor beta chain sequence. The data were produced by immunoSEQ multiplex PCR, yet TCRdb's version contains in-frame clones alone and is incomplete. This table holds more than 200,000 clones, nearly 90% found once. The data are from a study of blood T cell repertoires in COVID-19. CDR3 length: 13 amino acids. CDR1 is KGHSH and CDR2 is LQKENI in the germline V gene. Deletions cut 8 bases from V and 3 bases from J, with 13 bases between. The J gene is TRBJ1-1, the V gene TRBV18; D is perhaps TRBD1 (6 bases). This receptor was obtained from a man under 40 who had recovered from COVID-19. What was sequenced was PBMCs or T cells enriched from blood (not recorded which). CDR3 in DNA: TGTGCCAGCGACTTAGGGGGACACACTGAAGCTTTCTTT. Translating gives CASDLGGHTEAFF. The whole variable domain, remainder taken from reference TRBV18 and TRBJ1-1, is NAGVMQNPRHLVRRRGQEARLRCSPMKGHSHVYWYRQLPEEGLKFMVYLQKENIIDESGMPKERFSAEFPKEGPSILRIQQVVRGDSAAYFCASDLGGHTEAFFGQGTRLTVV.